This T cell receptor (beta chain) originates from a study of identical twins. V dropped 3 bases and J dropped 4; count of bases not matched to a gene: 6. Germline CDR1 SGHVS, CDR2 FNYEAQ. The CDR3 spans 16 residues. TCRdb itself ran the 5' RACE reads through MiXCR, one entry per CDR3 protein. The sample carries under 400,000 distinct CDR3 sequences, about 9% recorded once. A word on this clonotype: The antigen is unknown.

Study-level findings and limits: Zero-insertion analyses could be partly confounded by invariant MAIT and iNKT cells. Within monozygotic twins, out-of-frame TCR alpha sharing was underestimated by the models. Cord blood's abundant beta clonotypes had fewer insertions, unlike memory repertoires.

The sequence came from a woman aged 45-65 years in good health. This rearrangement joins TRBV7-6 to TRBJ2-3; TRBD1 matches 11 bases. Input material: naive T cells sorted from blood. The CDR3 loop is CASSLEDRGPSDTQYF. The CDR3 DNA is TGTGCCAGCAGCTTGGAGGACAGGGGGCCTTCAGATACGCAGTATTTT.